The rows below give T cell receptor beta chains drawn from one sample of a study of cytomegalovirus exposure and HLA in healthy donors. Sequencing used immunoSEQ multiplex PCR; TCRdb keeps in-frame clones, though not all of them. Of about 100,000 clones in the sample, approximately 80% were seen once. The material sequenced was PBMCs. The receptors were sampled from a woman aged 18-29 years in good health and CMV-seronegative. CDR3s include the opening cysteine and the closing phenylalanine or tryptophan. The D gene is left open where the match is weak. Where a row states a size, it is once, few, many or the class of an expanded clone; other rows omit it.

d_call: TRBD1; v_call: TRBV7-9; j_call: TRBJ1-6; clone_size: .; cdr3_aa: CACGQGAYNSPLHF; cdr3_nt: TGTGCCTGTGGCCAGGGGGCCTATAATTCACCCCTCCACTTT
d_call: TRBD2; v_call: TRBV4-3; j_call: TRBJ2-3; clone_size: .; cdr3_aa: CASSQGPPMSSGGRTDTQYF; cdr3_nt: TGCGCCAGCAGCCAAGGCCCGCCAATGTCTAGCGGGGGGCGAACAGATACGCAGTATTTT
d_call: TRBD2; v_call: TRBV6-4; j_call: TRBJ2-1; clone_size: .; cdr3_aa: CASSDDGGRGPNEQFF; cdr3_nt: TGTGCCAGCAGTGACGATGGCGGGAGAGGGCCCAATGAGCAGTTCTTC
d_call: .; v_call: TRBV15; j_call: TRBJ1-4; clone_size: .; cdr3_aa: CATSRDSNEKLFF; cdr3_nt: TGTGCCACCAGCAGAGACAGTAATGAAAAACTGTTTTTT
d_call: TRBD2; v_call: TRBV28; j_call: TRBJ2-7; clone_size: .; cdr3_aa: CASSLLAGLTYEQYF; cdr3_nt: TGTGCCAGCAGTTTACTAGCGGGGTTGACCTACGAGCAGTACTTC
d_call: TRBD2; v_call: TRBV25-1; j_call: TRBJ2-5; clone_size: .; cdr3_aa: CASSVRRGVQETQYF; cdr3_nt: TGTGCCAGCAGTGTCCGGCGGGGGGTACAAGAGACCCAGTACTTC
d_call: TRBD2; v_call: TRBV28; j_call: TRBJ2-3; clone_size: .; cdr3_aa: CASRPSGLAGGPDTQYF; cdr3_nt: TGTGCCAGCAGGCCGTCCGGACTAGCGGGAGGGCCGGATACGCAGTATTTT
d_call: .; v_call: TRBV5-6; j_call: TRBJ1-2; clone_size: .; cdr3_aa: CASSLQGVHLYGYTF; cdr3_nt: TGTGCCAGCAGCCTGCAGGGTGTTCATCTCTATGGCTACACCTTC
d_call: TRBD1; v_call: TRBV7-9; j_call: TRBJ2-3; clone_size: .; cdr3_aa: CASSPGTGGLRDTQYF; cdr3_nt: TGTGCCAGCAGTCCCGGGACAGGGGGACTTCGAGATACGCAGTATTTT
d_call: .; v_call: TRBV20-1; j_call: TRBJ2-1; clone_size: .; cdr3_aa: CSANPDNEQFF; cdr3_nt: TGCAGTGCCAACCCGGACAATGAGCAGTTCTTC
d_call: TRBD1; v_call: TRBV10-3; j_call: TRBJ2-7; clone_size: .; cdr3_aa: CASSPGQEYEQYF; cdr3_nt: TGTGCCTCGTCACCGGGACAGGAATACGAGCAGTACTTC
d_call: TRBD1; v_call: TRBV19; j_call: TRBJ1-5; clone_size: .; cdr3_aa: CASSILGQGANQPQHF; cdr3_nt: TGTGCCAGTAGTATCCTTGGACAGGGAGCAAATCAGCCCCAGCATTTT
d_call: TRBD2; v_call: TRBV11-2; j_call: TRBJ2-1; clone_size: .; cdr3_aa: CASRPSGGDSYNEQFF; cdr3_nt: TGTGCCAGCAGACCGAGCGGGGGGGATTCCTACAATGAGCAGTTCTTC
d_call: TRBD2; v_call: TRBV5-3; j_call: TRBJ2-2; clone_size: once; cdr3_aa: CARSGLAGGRTGELFF; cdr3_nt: TGTGCCAGAAGCGGGCTAGCGGGGGGCCGCACCGGGGAGCTGTTTTTT
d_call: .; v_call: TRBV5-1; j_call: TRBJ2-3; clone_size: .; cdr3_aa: CANSQGVTDTQYF; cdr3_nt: TGCGCCAACAGCCAAGGGGTCACAGATACGCAGTATTTT
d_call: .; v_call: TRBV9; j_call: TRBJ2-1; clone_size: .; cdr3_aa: CASSVGQGGNEQFF; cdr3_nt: TGTGCCAGCAGCGTTGGACAAGGGGGTAATGAGCAGTTCTTC
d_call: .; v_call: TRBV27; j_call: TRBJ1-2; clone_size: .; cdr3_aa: CASSLSRGGNYGYTF; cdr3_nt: TGTGCCAGCAGTTTATCTCGAGGAGGGAACTATGGCTACACCTTC
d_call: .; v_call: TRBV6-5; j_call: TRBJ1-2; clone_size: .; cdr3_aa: CASFRAGNYGYTF; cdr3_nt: TGTGCCAGCTTCCGAGCAGGGAACTATGGCTACACCTTC
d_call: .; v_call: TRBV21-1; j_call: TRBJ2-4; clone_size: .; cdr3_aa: CASSPRRGGDKAKNIQYF; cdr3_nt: TGTGCCAGCAGCCCTCGTCGGGGAGGGGACAAGGCCAAAAACATTCAGTACTTC
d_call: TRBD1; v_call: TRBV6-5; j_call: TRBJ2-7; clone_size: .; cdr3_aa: CASSLTGDSYEQYF; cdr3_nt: TGTGCCAGCAGTCTGACAGGGGACTCCTACGAGCAGTACTTC
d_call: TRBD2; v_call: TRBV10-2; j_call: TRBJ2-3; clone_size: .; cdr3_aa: CASSAGTSGGTQYF; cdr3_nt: TGCGCCAGCAGTGCCGGGACTAGCGGGGGAACGCAGTATTTT
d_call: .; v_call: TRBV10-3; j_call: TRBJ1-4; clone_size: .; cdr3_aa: CAISESAPQGGVEKLFF; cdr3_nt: TGTGCCATCAGTGAGTCAGCGCCCCAGGGCGGCGTGGAAAAACTGTTTTTT
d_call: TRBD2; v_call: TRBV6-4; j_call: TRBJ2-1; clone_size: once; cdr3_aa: CASSDSGGTSGTEQFF; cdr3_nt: TGTGCCAGCAGTGACTCAGGGGGGACTAGCGGGACTGAGCAGTTCTTC
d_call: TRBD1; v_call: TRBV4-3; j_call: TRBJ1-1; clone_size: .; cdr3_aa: CASSQEDRRDEAFF; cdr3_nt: TGCGCCAGCAGCCAAGAGGACAGGAGGGATGAAGCTTTCTTT
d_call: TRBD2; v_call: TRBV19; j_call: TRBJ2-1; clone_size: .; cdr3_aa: CASSSAGGPGEQFF; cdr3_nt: TGTGCCAGTAGTTCGGCGGGGGGGCCGGGTGAGCAGTTCTTC
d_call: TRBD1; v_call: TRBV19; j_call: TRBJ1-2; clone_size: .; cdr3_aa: CASRKDRDDYGYTF; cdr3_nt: TGTGCCAGTAGAAAGGACAGGGACGACTATGGCTACACCTTC
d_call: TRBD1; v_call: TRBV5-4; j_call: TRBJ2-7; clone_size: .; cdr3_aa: CASSLSMGQVSYEQYF; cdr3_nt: TGTGCCAGCAGCTTGTCCATGGGACAGGTCTCCTACGAGCAGTACTTC
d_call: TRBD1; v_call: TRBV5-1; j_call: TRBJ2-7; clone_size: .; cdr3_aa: CASSLESQGVSYEQYF; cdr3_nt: TGCGCCAGCAGCTTGGAATCCCAGGGGGTCTCCTACGAGCAGTACTTC
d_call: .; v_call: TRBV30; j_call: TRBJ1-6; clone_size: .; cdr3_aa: CAWSISYNSPLHF; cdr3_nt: TGTGCCTGGAGTATCAGCTATAATTCACCCCTCCACTTT
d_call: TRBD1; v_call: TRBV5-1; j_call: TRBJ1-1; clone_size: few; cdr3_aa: CASSLVPGQGMNTEAFF; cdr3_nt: TGCGCCAGCAGCCTCGTCCCGGGACAGGGAATGAACACTGAAGCTTTCTTT
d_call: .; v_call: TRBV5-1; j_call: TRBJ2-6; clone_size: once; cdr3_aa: CASSLGSGGSGANVLTF; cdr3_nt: TGCGCCAGCAGCTTGGGATCCGGGGGCTCTGGGGCCAACGTCCTGACTTTC
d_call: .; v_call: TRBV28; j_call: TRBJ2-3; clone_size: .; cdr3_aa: CASSLVARRTQYF; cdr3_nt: TGTGCCAGCAGTTTAGTGGCTAGACGGACGCAGTATTTT
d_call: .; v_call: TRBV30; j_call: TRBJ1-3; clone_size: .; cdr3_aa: CAGEGGSGNTIYF; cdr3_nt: TGTGCCGGCGAAGGGGGATCTGGAAACACCATATATTTT
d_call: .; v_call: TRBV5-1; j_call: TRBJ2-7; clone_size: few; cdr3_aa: CASSSPLDTTQYF; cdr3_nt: TGCGCCAGCAGCTCACCCTTGGACACGACTCAGTACTTC
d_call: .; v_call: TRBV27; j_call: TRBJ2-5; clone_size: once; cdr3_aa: CASSPVAANFGETQYF; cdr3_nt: TGTGCCAGCAGTCCCGTAGCGGCCAACTTCGGAGAGACCCAGTACTTC
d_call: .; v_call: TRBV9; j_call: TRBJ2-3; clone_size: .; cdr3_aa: CASLGGPAPDTQYF; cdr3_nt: TGTGCCAGCCTGGGGGGGCCCGCCCCAGATACGCAGTATTTT
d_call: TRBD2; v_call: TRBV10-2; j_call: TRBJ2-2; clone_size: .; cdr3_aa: CASRGSGGLYTGELFF; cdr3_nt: TGCGCCAGCAGGGGGAGCGGGGGCCTATACACCGGGGAGCTGTTTTTT
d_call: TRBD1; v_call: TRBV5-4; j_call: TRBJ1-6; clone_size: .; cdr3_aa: CASSMGQGNGSPLHF; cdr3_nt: TGTGCCAGCAGCATGGGACAGGGGAATGGTTCACCCCTCCACTTT
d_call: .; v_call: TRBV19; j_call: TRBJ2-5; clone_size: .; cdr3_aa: CASSIDLRTQYF; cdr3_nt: TGTGCCAGTAGTATAGATCTCCGGACCCAGTACTTC
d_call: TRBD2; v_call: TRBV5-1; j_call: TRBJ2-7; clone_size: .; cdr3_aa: CASSAGHGGGLAGNEQYF; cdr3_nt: TGCGCCAGCAGCGCAGGACATGGGGGGGGACTAGCTGGAAACGAGCAGTACTTC
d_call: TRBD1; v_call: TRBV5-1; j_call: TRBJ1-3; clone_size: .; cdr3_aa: CASSPIGQGAPGNTIYF; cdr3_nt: TGCGCCAGCAGCCCGATTGGACAGGGGGCTCCTGGAAACACCATATATTTT
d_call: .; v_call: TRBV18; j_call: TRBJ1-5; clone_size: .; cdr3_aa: CASSIQNNQPQHF; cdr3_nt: TGTGCCAGCTCAATACAGAACAATCAGCCCCAGCATTTT
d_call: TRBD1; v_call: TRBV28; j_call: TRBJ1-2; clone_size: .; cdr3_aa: CASTPGTGALYGYTF; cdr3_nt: TGTGCCAGCACCCCCGGGACAGGGGCTTTATATGGCTACACCTTC
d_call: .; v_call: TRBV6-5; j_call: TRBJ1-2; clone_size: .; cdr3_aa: CASSYSTASINYGYTF; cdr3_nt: TGTGCCAGCAGTTACTCGACAGCTTCCATTAACTATGGCTACACCTTC
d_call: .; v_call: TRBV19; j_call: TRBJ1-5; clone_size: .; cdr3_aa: CASSIYAYNQPQHF; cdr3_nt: TGTGCCAGTAGTATATATGCGTACAATCAGCCCCAGCATTTT
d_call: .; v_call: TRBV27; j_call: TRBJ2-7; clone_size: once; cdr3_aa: CASSLARVRGEQYF; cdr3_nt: TGTGCCAGCAGCTTGGCCCGGGTTCGGGGTGAGCAGTACTTC
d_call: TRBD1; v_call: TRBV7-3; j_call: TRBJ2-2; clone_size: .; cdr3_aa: CASTASGTVNTGELFF; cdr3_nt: TGTGCCAGCACGGCCTCCGGGACAGTGAACACCGGGGAGCTGTTTTTT
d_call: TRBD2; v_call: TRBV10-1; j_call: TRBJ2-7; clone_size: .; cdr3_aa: CASSLGLVGPHEQYF; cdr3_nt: TGCGCCAGCAGCCTTGGACTAGTGGGGCCCCACGAGCAGTACTTC
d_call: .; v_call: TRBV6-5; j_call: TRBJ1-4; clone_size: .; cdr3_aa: CASSSVPGQDAEKLFF; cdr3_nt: TGTGCCAGCAGTTCAGTGCCGGGACAAGACGCTGAAAAACTGTTTTTT
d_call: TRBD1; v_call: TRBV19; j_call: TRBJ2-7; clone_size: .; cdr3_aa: CASSIGDRYYEQYF; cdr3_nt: TGTGCCAGTAGTATAGGGGACAGGTACTACGAGCAGTACTTC
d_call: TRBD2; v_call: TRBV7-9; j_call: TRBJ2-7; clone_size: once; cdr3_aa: CASSTTGLAGVWEQYF; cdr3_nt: TGTGCCAGCAGTACGACGGGACTAGCGGGAGTGTGGGAGCAGTACTTC
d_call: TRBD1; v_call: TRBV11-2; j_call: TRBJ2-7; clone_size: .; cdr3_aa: CASSRGQGRRREQYF; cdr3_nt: TGTGCCAGCAGCCGTGGACAGGGTCGTCGGAGGGAGCAGTACTTC
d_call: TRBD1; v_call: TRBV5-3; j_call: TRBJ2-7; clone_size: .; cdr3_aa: CARSAQGAYEQYF; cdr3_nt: TGTGCCAGAAGCGCTCAGGGGGCCTACGAGCAGTACTTC